This T cell receptor beta chain was recorded in a study of cytomegalovirus exposure and HLA in healthy donors. General study results and limits: Cytomegalovirus-associated TCR beta chains were listed, numbering roughly 150. Rare TCR sequences predominated, though certain public TCRs were found in many donors. Reportedly, diagnosis of cytomegalovirus status by the classifier showed high specificity and sensitivity. TCR clusters originating in the first cohort tended to co-occur in the 120 validation repertoires, according to a later analysis.

TCRdb's copy holds only in-frame clones and misses some; the assay was immunoSEQ multiplex PCR. The sample holds under 100,000 clones, about 96% seen once. On this clone: Its antigen is not known.

Germline V gene data show CDR1 as SNHLY and CDR2 as FYNNEI. The V gene end was trimmed by 7 bases and the J gene end by 4 bases; junction bases not matched to a gene: 3. The CDR3 loop spans 13 amino acids. The receptor's source is a woman younger than 35 in good health and CMV-seronegative. The chain uses TRBV2 and TRBJ1-5, with 8 positions matching TRBD1. The specimen was PBMCs. As DNA, the CDR3 is TGTGCCAGCAACAGGGGGACGAATCAGCCCCAGCATTTT. It codes for CASNRGTNQPQHF.